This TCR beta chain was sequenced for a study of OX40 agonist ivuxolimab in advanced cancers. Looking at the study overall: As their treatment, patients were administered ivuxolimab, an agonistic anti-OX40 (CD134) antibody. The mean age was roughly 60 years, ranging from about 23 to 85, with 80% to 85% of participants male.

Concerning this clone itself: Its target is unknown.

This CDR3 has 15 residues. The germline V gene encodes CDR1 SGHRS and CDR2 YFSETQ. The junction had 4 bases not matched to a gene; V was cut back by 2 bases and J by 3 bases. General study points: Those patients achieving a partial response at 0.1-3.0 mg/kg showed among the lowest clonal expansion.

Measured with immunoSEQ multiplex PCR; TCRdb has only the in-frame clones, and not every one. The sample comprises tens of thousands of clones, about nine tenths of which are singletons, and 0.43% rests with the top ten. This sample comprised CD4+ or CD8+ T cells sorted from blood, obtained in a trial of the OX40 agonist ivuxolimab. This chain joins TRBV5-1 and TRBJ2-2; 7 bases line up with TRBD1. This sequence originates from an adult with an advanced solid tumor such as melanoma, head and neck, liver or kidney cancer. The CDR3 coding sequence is TGCGCCAGCAGCTTATGGCAGGGGGACACCGGGGAGCTGTTTTTT. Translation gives CASSLWQGDTGELFF.